Below, 12 T cell receptor beta chains from the same sample are listed, as sequenced in a study of CD8+ T cells in alopecia areata. In each case, RNA was isolated and then reverse transcribed into cDNA as the sequencing template. Clones were read by immunoSEQ multiplex PCR, and TCRdb kept only the in-frame ones, dropping some. The data show roughly 190,000 clones, 45% to 75% seen once. The treatment was: oral pan-JAK inhibitor, 5-10 mg twice daily. The sample consisted of CD4+ T cells sorted from blood, taken at week 4, from a patient treated with tofacitinib. These receptors were taken from a human donor with alopecia areata.

The CDR3 protein is CASSLFRDRGPNEQFF. The CDR3, as DNA: TGTGCCAGCAGCTTATTCCGGGACAGGGGACCCAATGAGCAGTTCTTC. V usage is TRBV7-2 and J usage is TRBJ2-1; 10 nucleotides align to TRBD1. This CDR3 is 16 amino acids long. Trimming removed 2 bases from V and 6 bases from J; junction bases left unmatched: 7. Germline values: CDR1 SGHTA, CDR2 FQGNSA.

This clone was counted only a few times. The gene calls are TRBV19 and TRBJ2-5; 8 positions match TRBD2. The CDR3 totals 17 residues. Trimming took 1 base from V and 4 from J; bases not matched to a gene: 11. The germline CDR1 and CDR2 sequences are LNHDA and SQIVND (reference sequence). The CDR3 protein is CASSIGTSSLGVETQYF. The CDR3 bases are TGTGCCAGTAGTATAGGGACTAGCTCCCTCGGGGTAGAGACCCAGTACTTC.

This clone was picked up a small number of times. The chain links TRBV4-1 to TRBJ1-1; no reliable D call. CDR3 length equals 13 residues. Trimming removed 3 bases from V and 10 bases from J, with 15 bases in between. Germline CDR1 and CDR2: MGHRA and YSYEKL. The CDR3 bases are TGCGCCAGCAGCCACTTCGGCCCCGGCGGAGCTTTCTTT. It codes for CASSHFGPGGAFF.

V gene TRBV29-1 combines with J gene TRBJ1-4; 7 bases are shared with TRBD1. J lost 1 base, V lost 6 bases, and 5 bases had no gene match. This CDR3 contains 14 residues. Germline V CDR1 and CDR2: SQVTM, ANQGSEA. CDR3 in DNA: TGCAGCGTGGGAGGACAGGAAACTAATGAAAAACTGTTTTTT. It translates to CSVGGQETNEKLFF.

This clone occurred once. The chain recombines TRBV7-6 with TRBJ2-5; D might be TRBD1 or TRBD2, each matching 6 bases. V lost 2 bases and J 7 bases, leaving 8 bases between the germline ends. The CDR3 consists of 12 residues. Germline CDR1 is SGHVS and CDR2 is FNYEAQ. This CDR3 is CASSLRGATQYF. The DNA for the CDR3 is TGTGCCAGCAGCTTAAGGGGGGCGACCCAGTACTTC.

The V call is TRBV7-2, the J call TRBJ2-3; no reliable D call. Germline V lookup: CDR1 SGHTA, CDR2 FQGNSA. Trimming pared 2 bases from V and 6 bases from J, leaving 12 bases between. The CDR3 has 14 residues. CDR3 region: CASSLLLTGDTQYF. CDR3 DNA: TGTGCCAGCAGCTTATTACTCACCGGGGATACGCAGTATTTT.

The sample holds one count of this clone. The chain uses TRBV9 and TRBJ1-1; 7 bases agree with TRBD1. Trimming removed 2 bases from V and 4 bases from J; junction bases left unmatched: 11. Germline lookup yields CDR1 SGDLS and CDR2 YYNGEE. The CDR3 covers 16 residues. The CDR3 region is CASSVGNTGAGTEAFF. The DNA of the CDR3 is TGTGCCAGCAGCGTCGGAAATACAGGGGCCGGCACTGAAGCTTTCTTT.

This chain links TRBV4-2 with TRBJ1-6, with D uncertain. V shed 0 bases and J shed 8 bases, with 11 bases lying between them. Germline lookup yields CDR1 LGHNA and CDR2 YNFKEQ. This CDR3 spans 15 amino acids. The CDR3 loop is CASSQDVGFDSPLHF. CDR3 coding DNA: TGTGCCAGCAGCCAAGATGTAGGGTTCGATTCACCCCTCCACTTT.

The gene calls are TRBV30 and TRBJ1-2; possible D gene TRBD1, 6 bases. The length of the CDR3 is 14 residues. Trimming removed 2 bases from V and 4 bases from J, with 14 bases in between. Germline values: CDR1 GTSNPN, CDR2 SVGIG (reference sequence). The CDR3 DNA sequence: TGTGCCTGGAGTTTCCCGACAGGCTTCTATGGCTACACCTTC. Its translation: CAWSFPTGFYGYTF.

The CDR3 reads CASSLDRGGDTEAFF. The CDR3 DNA follows: TGTGCCAGCAGCTTAGATAGGGGTGGGGACACTGAAGCTTTCTTT. The chain uses TRBV7-2 and TRBJ1-1, with D possibly TRBD1 on 5 matching bases. Germline V CDR1 and CDR2: SGHTA, FQGNSA. Trimming took off 1 base at V and 3 bases at J, with 12 bases between the two ends. CDR3 length equals 15 residues.

As concerns this clone: The junction shows a germline mismatch at one end, possibly a read error. This sequence joins TRBV7-7 and TRBJ2-5; TRBD2 agrees at 9 bases. Looked up from germline, CDR1 is SSHAT and CDR2 is FNYEAQ (reference sequence). This CDR3 comprises 16 residues. CDR3 sequence: CASSPGLAGNRETQYF. As DNA, the CDR3 is TGTGCTAGCAGCCCTGGGCTAGCGGGGAATCGGGAGACCCAGTACTTC.

This chain links TRBV11-2 with TRBJ1-6; D uncertain. Germline V gives CDR1 SGHAT, CDR2 FQNNGV. The germline V and J ends were trimmed by 0 bases and 10 bases, with 7 bases remaining between them. This CDR3 is built from 13 residues. The CDR3 region has the DNA TGTGCCAGCAGCTTAGATCGGGAATCACCCCTCCACTTT. As protein: CASSLDRESPLHF.